The rows below give T cell receptor beta chains drawn from one sample of a study of blood T cell repertoires in COVID-19. TCRdb's table, derived via immunoSEQ multiplex PCR, lists solely in-frame clones and lacks some. Of some 410,000 clones detected, 88% appear once; the ten largest clones hold roughly 0.97%. The sequenced sample was PBMCs or T cells enriched from blood (not recorded which). The receptors were sampled from a young woman with acute COVID-19. CDR3s include the opening cysteine and the closing phenylalanine or tryptophan. The order of the fields is CDR3 DNA, CDR3 protein, clone size, D gene, V gene, J gene. A D gene is named only where the DNA matches it firmly. Rows give clone size only sometimes, using once, few, many, or a class for an expanded clone.

TGCAGCGTTGAAGTCAGGGTGGGCGAGCAGTACTTC,CSVEVRVGEQYF,-,-,TRBV29-1,TRBJ2-7
TGCGCCAGCAGCCAAGACAGAACAACAGGGCAGTTCTTC,CASSQDRTTGQFF,-,-,TRBV4-3,TRBJ2-1
TGTGCCAGCGGTTACAGGGACAGTGGTAATGAAAAACTGTTTTTT,CASGYRDSGNEKLFF,-,TRBD1,TRBV6-2/TRBV6-3,TRBJ1-4
TGTGCCAGCAGCCACGGACAGACGAGCTCCTACAATGAGCAGTTCTTC,CASSHGQTSSYNEQFF,-,-,TRBV5-4,TRBJ2-1
TGTGCCAGCAGTCTAATAGCGGGGCTCGAACACAATGAGCAGTTCTTC,CASSLIAGLEHNEQFF,-,TRBD2,TRBV2,TRBJ2-1
TGCGCCAGCAGCTTGGACTCCGCGGGAGGTGAGGGAAACACCATATATTTT,CASSLDSAGGEGNTIYF,-,-,TRBV5-1,TRBJ1-3
TGTGCCAGCAGCGTAGGCTCCGGGGGGGCCGGGAATGAGCAGTTCTTC,CASSVGSGGAGNEQFF,-,TRBD2,TRBV9,TRBJ2-1
TGCGCCAGCAGCCAAGCTTGGGACAGGGTAGGGGAGACCCAGTACTTC,CASSQAWDRVGETQYF,-,TRBD1,TRBV4-1,TRBJ2-5
TGTGCCAGCAGTGGGGAGGAAGCTAGCAATCAGCCCCAGCATTTT,CASSGEEASNQPQHF,-,-,TRBV2,TRBJ1-5
TGTGCCAGCAGTTACTCCGACGGGTCTAACTATGGCTACACCTTC,CASSYSDGSNYGYTF,-,-,TRBV6-5,TRBJ1-2
TGTGCCAGCAGGAGGGACTTTAACACCGGGGAGCTGTTTTTT,CASRRDFNTGELFF,-,-,TRBV2,TRBJ2-2
TGTGCCAGCTCACCAAGGAGGGGGACTACCTACGAGCAGTACTTC,CASSPRRGTTYEQYF,-,-,TRBV18,TRBJ2-7
TGCGCCAGCAGCCCGTGGGACAGCATGAACACTGAAGCTTTCTTT,CASSPWDSMNTEAFF,-,TRBD1,TRBV5-1,TRBJ1-1
TGCGCCAGCAGCTTGGAAGCGAGCTCTGGAAACACCATATATTTT,CASSLEASSGNTIYF,few,-,TRBV5-1,TRBJ1-3
TGTGCCAGCAGCTTAATCTACTTGAACACTGAAGCTTTCTTT,CASSLIYLNTEAFF,-,-,TRBV7-9,TRBJ1-1
TGTGCCAGCCGGGGACAGGGGGATACGCAGTATTTT,CASRGQGDTQYF,few,TRBD1,TRBV2,TRBJ2-3
TGTGCCAGCAGTGAAGGGAAGGGGACAGGGCCAAGGAACACTGAAGCTTTCTTT,CASSEGKGTGPRNTEAFF,-,TRBD1,TRBV2,TRBJ1-1
TGTGCCATCAGGCCAGGGAAGAACACTGAAGCTTTCTTT,CAIRPGKNTEAFF,-,-,TRBV10-3,TRBJ1-1
TGTGCCAGCTCACCAGGACAGAGTAGCAATCAGCCCCAGCATTTT,CASSPGQSSNQPQHF,once,-,TRBV18,TRBJ1-5
TGTGCCACCAGCACCCTAGGCCCGCTGGGTTTATATGGCTACACCTTC,CATSTLGPLGLYGYTF,-,-,TRBV15,TRBJ1-2
TGTGCCAGCTTTGAACAGGGTGTCTCCTATGGCTACACCTTC,CASFEQGVSYGYTF,-,-,TRBV7-9,TRBJ1-2
TGTGCCACCAGCATCGGTTCCCTCAGGGGGGCCTACGAGCAGTACTTC,CATSIGSLRGAYEQYF,-,-,TRBV15,TRBJ2-7
TGTGCCAGCAGTTCAACAGGGCCCCGGTGGACTGAAGCTTTCTTT,CASSSTGPRWTEAFF,-,-,TRBV6-5,TRBJ1-1
TGTGCCAGCAGCTTGGAAGGGGCGAAGAATTCACCCCTCCACTTT,CASSLEGAKNSPLHF,-,-,TRBV11-2,TRBJ1-6
TGTGCCAGCAGCGAGGTGGACTCCAATTCACCCCTCCACTTT,CASSEVDSNSPLHF,-,-,TRBV9,TRBJ1-6
TGTGCCAGCAGTCGAACTTGGGGGGTAAGGAATGGCTACACCTTC,CASSRTWGVRNGYTF,-,-,TRBV6-5,TRBJ1-2
TGCGCCAGCAGCCCACAGGGACAGGGGTCTGGAAACACCATATATTTT,CASSPQGQGSGNTIYF,-,TRBD1,TRBV5-1,TRBJ1-3
TGTGCCAGCTCACCCTTCACAGGCGTTGAGGAAAAACTGTTTTTT,CASSPFTGVEEKLFF,-,-,TRBV18,TRBJ1-4
TGTGCCAGCAGAACAGGGCTGACTTTCACAGATACGCAGTATTTT,CASRTGLTFTDTQYF,-,-,TRBV6-5,TRBJ2-3
TGTGCCAGCAGCGGGGGGAACTCCTATAATTCACCCCTCCACTTT,CASSGGNSYNSPLHF,-,-,TRBV7-9,TRBJ1-6
TGTGCCACCAGTGCCTACAGGGGCGAGACTGAAGCTTTCTTT,CATSAYRGETEAFF,-,TRBD1,TRBV24-1,TRBJ1-1
TGCAGCGTTGAAGGGCCTAGAAACCCCACAGATACGCAGTATTTT,CSVEGPRNPTDTQYF,-,-,TRBV29-1,TRBJ2-3
TGTGCCAGCTCCCCCCTAGCGGGGACTTACAATGAGCAGTTCTTC,CASSPLAGTYNEQFF,-,TRBD2,TRBV18,TRBJ2-1
TGTGCCAGCAGCCCCCGGGTCCCAGAAACGGTCTACGAGCAGTACTTC,CASSPRVPETVYEQYF,-,-,TRBV3-1/TRBV3-2,TRBJ2-7
TGTGCTAGTGGTTTTGAGATGGGGGGGCGTTTCGATGAGCAGTTCTTC,CASGFEMGGRFDEQFF,-,-,TRBV12-5,TRBJ2-1
TGTGCCAGCAGCTTACACCGGGACAGGGGTCGTGACGAGCAGTACTTC,CASSLHRDRGRDEQYF,-,TRBD1,TRBV11-2,TRBJ2-7
TGTGCCAGCGTTGCCGGGGGGTCCTACAATGAGCAGTTCTTC,CASVAGGSYNEQFF,-,TRBD2,TRBV2,TRBJ2-1
TGTGCCAGCAGCTTAGGGGGCGACAACTTCTATGGCTACACCTTC,CASSLGGDNFYGYTF,-,-,TRBV7-9,TRBJ1-2
TGTGCCAGCAGCCAAGGGAGAGAATATCAGCCCCAGCATTTT,CASSQGREYQPQHF,-,-,TRBV3-1/TRBV3-2,TRBJ1-5
TGTGCCAGCAGTTGCGATTACAGGGAACTTTCCTACGAGCAGTACTTC,CASSCDYRELSYEQYF,-,-,TRBV6-5,TRBJ2-7
TGTGCCGTACAAACGGCTGAAGGGGGAGGGACAGATACGCAGTATTTT,CAVQTAEGGGTDTQYF,-,-,TRBV10-3,TRBJ2-3
TGTGCCAGGGAGCTGGACAGGGGCTATGGCTACACCTTC,CARELDRGYGYTF,-,TRBD1,TRBV2,TRBJ1-2
TGTGCCAGCATCGTTAGCGGAAGCTCCTACAATGAGCAGTTCTTC,CASIVSGSSYNEQFF,-,-,TRBV2,TRBJ2-1
TGTGCCAGCAGTACAGGGACAGGGTATCGCGGCTACACCTTC,CASSTGTGYRGYTF,-,TRBD1,TRBV28,TRBJ1-2
TGTGCCAGCAGCCCAAGAACGGGGGGGCGTGGTGCAGATACGCAGTATTTT,CASSPRTGGRGADTQYF,-,TRBD2,TRBV11-2,TRBJ2-3